Shown below are 30 T cell receptor beta chains from a single sample sequenced in a study of beta chain features in type 1 diabetes. Sequenced material consisted of expressed TCRB transcripts (all of the isolated RNA was reverse transcribed). The assay was immunoSEQ multiplex PCR, and TCRdb's table has in-frame clones only and misses some. The repertoire includes 850,000 to 900,000 clones, under 20% of them detected once, and 0.023% sits in the top ten. The sequencing sample was made of naive CD4+ T cells from blood. These receptor sequences come from a woman aged 18-29 years in good health.

This clone was observed a few times. CDR3 DNA sequence: TGTGCCAGCAGCTTACGAGCGGTTACCTACAATGAGCAGTTCTTC. Residues: CASSLRAVTYNEQFF. V usage is TRBV7-2 and J usage is TRBJ2-1, with D possibly TRBD2 on 5 matching bases. The CDR3 is 15 residues long. Germline V CDR1 and CDR2: SGHTA, FQGNSA. V dropped 2 bases and J dropped 2 bases, with 10 bases sitting between them.

The chain combines TRBV4-3 with TRBJ1-2; perhaps TRBD1 as D (5 bases). Trimming removed 1 base at V and 8 bases at J, with 14 bases between. CDR3 length: 14 amino acids. Germline values: CDR1 LGHNA, CDR2 YSLEER. This chain's CDR3 is CASSQGQGSRGYTF. CDR3 nucleotide sequence: TGCGCCAGCAGCCAAGGGCAGGGATCTCGAGGCTACACCTTC.

In its sample, this clone was seen a few times. The V and J genes are TRBV4-3 and TRBJ2-3; no clear D. The V gene's germline CDR1 is LGHNA and CDR2 YSLEER. CDR3 size: 13 residues. With 1 base removed from V and 5 bases from J, the gap between germline ends came to 7 bases. The CDR3 DNA reads TGCGCCAGCAGCCAAGCCCGTAGAGATACGCAGTATTTT. Translated, it gives CASSQARRDTQYF.

In this sample, this clone turned up a few times. The chain combines TRBV28 with TRBJ2-6; D remains unclear. Trimming removed 7 bases at V and 1 base at J, with 11 bases between. The CDR3 length is 15 residues. CDR1 is MDHEN and CDR2 is SYDVKM in the germline V gene. CDR3 protein: CASTALGSGANVLTF. CDR3 coding DNA: TGTGCCAGCACCGCCCTCGGGTCTGGGGCCAACGTCCTGACTTTC.

This clone was seen a few times. J is TRBJ1-5 and V is TRBV4-2; a possible D gene is TRBD1 (6 bases). This CDR3 is 13 amino acids long. The germline gives CDR1 LGHNA, CDR2 YNFKEQ. Trimming took off 0 bases at V and 9 bases at J, with 9 bases between the two ends. The chain's CDR3 is CASSQEGGGPQHF. The DNA for the CDR3 is TGTGCCAGCAGCCAAGAAGGGGGGGGGCCCCAGCATTTT.

A few counts support this clone. The chain couples TRBV28 to TRBJ2-1; possible D gene TRBD2, 6 bases. V was trimmed by 9 bases and J by 9 bases, leaving 12 bases between them. Germline CDR1 MDHEN, CDR2 SYDVKM. The CDR3 consists of 11 residues. CDR3 coding DNA: TGTGCCAGTGGGACTTATGGTGAGCAGTTCTTC. Translated, it gives CASGTYGEQFF.

This clone was detected a few times. The CDR3 DNA is TGTGCCAGCAGTTACGAGTACGGGACAGAAGCTTTCTTT. This encodes CASSYEYGTEAFF. The chain links TRBV6-5 to TRBJ1-1; D might be TRBD1 (6 bases). The CDR3 length is 13 residues. V was pared by 2 bases and J by 8 bases, with 12 bases between. From germline, CDR1 is MNHEY and CDR2 SVGAGI.

The chain couples TRBV2 to TRBJ2-1; 9 bases line up with TRBD2. Per the germline V gene, CDR1 is SNHLY and CDR2 is FYNNEI. The V gene end was trimmed by 4 bases and the J gene end by 9 bases; junction bases not matched to a gene: 7. This CDR3 spans 14 amino acids. The CDR3 DNA follows: TGTGCCAGCAGTGGGCTAGCGGGACCCGGTGAGCAGTTCTTC. Translated: CASSGLAGPGEQFF.

This clone came up a few times. This sample includes further DNA sequences coding for the same CDR3. V is TRBV2 and J is TRBJ2-5; perhaps TRBD1 as D (6 bases). V lost 3 bases, J lost 4 bases, and 6 bases lay in between. Germline V gene lookup returns CDR1 SNHLY and CDR2 FYNNEI. The CDR3 runs to 12 residues. The DNA of the CDR3 is TGTGCCAGCAGTGACAGGGGAGAGACCCAGTACTTC. This translates into CASSDRGETQYF.

This clone has more than one count but fewer than ten. The chain is built from TRBV4-3 and TRBJ2-3, with D hard to call. CDR1 and CDR2 from the germline V gene are LGHNA and YSLEER. The V end was cut by 5 bases, the J end by 6 bases, with 6 bases between. This CDR3 has 11 amino acids. DNA of the CDR3: TGCGCCAGCAGCAACCAGGATACGCAGTATTTT. Its translation is CASSNQDTQYF.

In this sample, this clone turned up a few times. This rearrangement joins TRBV5-1 to TRBJ2-5; 9 bases map to TRBD2. The ends lost 7 bases at V and 4 bases at J; junction bases unmatched: 11. Germline-derived CDR1 and CDR2 are SGHRS and YFSETQ. This CDR3 has 15 amino acids. This CDR3 is CASQDSGRGLETQYF. The CDR3 DNA follows: TGCGCCAGCCAAGATAGCGGGAGAGGTTTAGAGACCCAGTACTTC.

This clone was seen more than once but under ten times. The CDR3 DNA reads TGTGCCACCAGCCCCCGACTGGAGACGCAGTATTTT. Encoded protein: CATSPRLETQYF. V gene TRBV15 combines with J gene TRBJ2-3; D not certain. CDR1 is LNHNV, CDR2 YYDKDF, per germline (reference sequence). V was pared by 5 bases and J by 9 bases, with 12 bases between. The CDR3 has 12 amino acids.

This chain joins TRBV5-1 and TRBJ1-4; 7 nucleotides align to TRBD1. Germline V gives CDR1 SGHRS, CDR2 YFSETQ. Trimming took 4 bases from V and 4 from J; bases not matched to a gene: 4. The CDR3 contains 14 residues. The CDR3 DNA reads as TGCGCCAGCAGCAGGGACAGCGATAATGAAAAACTGTTTTTT. It translates to CASSRDSDNEKLFF.

This clone has just a few counts. Other DNA sequences in the sample encode the same CDR3. The V gene is TRBV19, the J gene TRBJ1-2; D is perhaps TRBD1 (6 bases). The CDR3 has 13 residues. V dropped 4 bases and J dropped 2 bases, with 8 bases sitting between them. CDR1 and CDR2 from the germline V gene are LNHDA and SQIVND (reference sequence). Here the CDR3 DNA reads TGTGCCAGTAGTAGAGACAGGAACTATGGCTACACCTTC. Amino acid sequence: CASSRDRNYGYTF.

The rearrangement links TRBV19 to TRBJ2-7, with 9 bases identical to TRBD1. After removal of 4 bases from V and 9 bases from J, the junction contained 13 bases not matched to a gene. CDR1 is LNHDA, CDR2 SQIVND, per germline (reference sequence). This CDR3 spans 15 amino acids. CDR3 nucleotides: TGTGCCAGTAGTACAACCGGGACAGGGAGCTCGGGGCAGTACTTC. Translation: CASSTTGTGSSGQYF.

The chain couples TRBV9 to TRBJ2-2; 7 bases fit TRBD1. CDR1 and CDR2 (germline): SGDLS, YYNGEE. This CDR3 has 16 residues. Trimming cost V 0 bases and J 3 bases; bases outside gene matches: 5. In nucleotides, the CDR3 is TGTGCCAGCAGCGTAGACAGGGGCGCGGACACCGGGGAGCTGTTTTTT. It specifies CASSVDRGADTGELFF.

Remarks on this clone: This same CDR3 is encoded by further DNA sequences in the sample. J is TRBJ2-7 and V is TRBV18, with TRBD2 as a possible D gene (6 bases). The CDR3 covers 12 residues. V shed 3 bases and J shed 3 bases, with 6 bases lying between them. The germline gives CDR1 KGHSH, CDR2 LQKENI. The CDR3 nucleotides are TGTGCCAGCTCACCGGGGGGCTACGAGCAGTACTTC. Translating gives CASSPGGYEQYF.

This clone was detected only a few times. The CDR3 reads CASSPSLDRSTDTQYF. CDR3 DNA: TGCGCCAGCAGCCCGAGCCTGGACAGAAGCACAGATACGCAGTATTTT. The chain uses TRBV5-1 and TRBJ2-3; weak D call: TRBD1 (6 bases). This CDR3 is built from 16 residues. Trimming cost V 4 bases and J 0 bases, with 15 bases left between them. Per germline, CDR1 SGHRS and CDR2 YFSETQ.

The chain couples TRBV18 to TRBJ2-1; 7 bases line up with TRBD2. CDR3 length: 14 residues. Germline loops: CDR1 KGHSH, CDR2 LQKENI. The J segment lost 6 bases and the V segment lost 3 bases, leaving 5 bases of the junction unmatched. This CDR3 reads CASSPTSRRNEQFF. The CDR3 DNA reads TGTGCCAGCTCACCGACTAGCAGACGCAATGAGCAGTTCTTC.

The chain employs TRBV7-8 and TRBJ1-5; 7 positions match TRBD1. This CDR3 spans 17 amino acids. Germline V lookup: CDR1 SGHVS, CDR2 FQNEAQ. The junction had 6 bases not matched to a gene; V was cut back by 1 base and J by 0 bases. The DNA for the CDR3 is TGTGCCAGCAGCTTAGGGGCAGGGGGTTATAGCAATCAGCCCCAGCATTTT. Translating gives CASSLGAGGYSNQPQHF.

This chain connects TRBV6-6 to TRBJ2-7; 10 nucleotides line up with TRBD1. V trimming: 10 bases; J trimming: 7 bases; junction bases outside the gene matches: 4. The germline V gene encodes CDR1 MNHNY and CDR2 SVGAGI (reference sequence). There are 11 residues in the CDR3. In nucleotides, the CDR3 is TGTGCCATCGGGACAGGGGTTGAGCAGTACTTC. Translation gives CAIGTGVEQYF.

The chain employs TRBV5-6 and TRBJ1-2; 7 bases are a match to TRBD1. The CDR3 runs 15 residues. J was trimmed by 4 bases and V by 0 bases; bases with no gene match: 6. CDR1 is SGHDT and CDR2 is YYEEEE in the germline V gene. Here the CDR3 reads CASSLDLPGGYGYTF. The CDR3 bases are TGTGCCAGCAGCTTGGACCTCCCAGGGGGCTATGGCTACACCTTC.

The V and J genes are TRBV6-6 and TRBJ1-5, with D hard to call. This CDR3 is built from 12 residues. Germline V gene lookup returns CDR1 MNHNY and CDR2 SVGAGI (reference sequence). V was pared by 7 bases and J by 6 bases, with 10 bases between. This chain's CDR3 is CASTAGFQPQHF. The CDR3, as DNA: TGTGCCAGCACCGCGGGGTTTCAGCCCCAGCATTTT.

The CDR3, as DNA: TGCGCCAGCAGAGCAGGTTTTGCGGAGACCCAGTACTTC. Its translation: CASRAGFAETQYF. This chain connects TRBV5-1 to TRBJ2-5; D uncertain. Trimming removed 5 bases from V and 5 bases from J, with 13 bases in between. The CDR3 contains 13 residues. The germline V gene has CDR1 SGHRS and CDR2 YFSETQ.

This clone has just a few counts. The same CDR3 is also encoded by other DNA sequences in this sample. The J gene is TRBJ2-1, the V gene TRBV10-3, with 7 bases aligning to TRBD2. The junction had 2 bases not matched to a gene; V was cut back by 4 bases and J by 5 bases. CDR3 size: 13 residues. Germline assignment: CDR1 ENHRY and CDR2 SYGVKD. CDR3 DNA: TGTGCCATCAGTGGGCTAGCGGACAATGAGCAGTTCTTC. This sequence encodes CAISGLADNEQFF.

The V gene is TRBV18, the J gene TRBJ2-7; TRBD1 matches at 10 bases. Germline V gene data show CDR1 as KGHSH and CDR2 as LQKENI. Unmatched junction bases numbered 5, after V lost 8 bases and J lost 1 base. The CDR3 length is 14 residues. Here the CDR3 DNA reads TGTGCCAGCACCGGGACAGGGGAGTCCTACGAGCAGTACTTC. It encodes CASTGTGESYEQYF.

This clone was seen more than once but under ten times. This sequence joins TRBV4-3 and TRBJ2-3; D unclear. This CDR3 contains 13 residues. CDR1 is LGHNA, CDR2 YSLEER, per germline. V was clipped by 0 bases and J by 6 bases, with 7 bases between them. The CDR3 region has the DNA TGCGCCAGCAGCCAAGATCCCCGGGATACGCAGTATTTT. It codes for CASSQDPRDTQYF.

V gene TRBV27 combines with J gene TRBJ2-1; D remains unclear. Germline V lookup: CDR1 MNHEY, CDR2 SMNVEV (reference sequence). Trimming left V 2 bases short and J 0 bases short, with 11 bases between. CDR3 length: 16 residues. CDR3 residues: CASSLNAAFSYNEQFF. CDR3 DNA: TGTGCCAGCAGTTTAAACGCGGCATTCTCCTACAATGAGCAGTTCTTC.

The V and J genes are TRBV2 and TRBJ2-1; TRBD2 agrees at 8 bases. Germline loops: CDR1 SNHLY, CDR2 FYNNEI. The CDR3 is 13 residues long. The J segment lost 16 bases and the V segment lost 6 bases, leaving 14 bases of the junction unmatched. The CDR3 is CASSEGSGTSAFF. The CDR3 region has the DNA TGTGCCAGCAGCGAGGGTTCCGGGACTAGTGCCTTCTTC.

This clone came up a few times. This rearrangement joins TRBV4-1 to TRBJ2-5; D remains ambiguous. The CDR3 consists of 16 residues. Per the germline V gene, CDR1 is MGHRA and CDR2 is YSYEKL. Trimming left V 0 bases short and J 5 bases short, with 16 bases between. The CDR3 sequence: CASSQDYQPKRETQYF. CDR3 DNA sequence: TGCGCCAGCAGCCAAGATTATCAGCCGAAACGGGAGACCCAGTACTTC.